Reported below is one T cell receptor beta chain. Deletions cut 5 bases from V and 4 bases from J, with 21 bases between. The CDR3 totals 17 residues. With random hexamers, about 0.45 to 1 ug RNA was reverse transcribed. TCRdb passed the immunoSEQ multiplex PCR reads through MiXCR, listing each CDR3 protein once. The sample consists of fewer than 350,000 distinct CDR3 sequences, 85% of them appearing once. The data originate from a study of CD8 T cells in Susac syndrome. Stable or active relapsing-remitting multiple sclerosis, untreated and meeting revised McDonald criteria, defined the controls. Bulk CD8+ and CD4+ cells came from magnetic negative isolation; CD8+ TEMRA by FACS.

V usage is TRBV12-3 or TRBV12-4 and J usage is TRBJ2-1; no reliable D call. This clonotype was obtained from a human donor with multiple sclerosis. Input material: CD8+ T cells from PBMCs. CDR3: CASSPVGESPFYNEQFF. In DNA, the CDR3 is TGTGCCAGCAGTCCCGTCGGCGAGTCCCCCTTTTACAATGAGCAGTTCTTC.